The present T cell receptor beta chain was sequenced within a study of cytomegalovirus exposure and HLA in healthy donors (dated by TCRdb to about 2017). About the full investigation: According to an earlier analysis of 550 to 750 of the donors, 150 million to 200 million T cells yielded 117 million unique TCR beta sequences and approximately 300 Gb of sequence data. About 280 gigabases of sequencing data and 91 million or so unique TCR sequences made up an early release that covered nearly 650 HLA-typed donors. Of the roughly 400 genotyped donors, approximately 80% fell in the genetic ancestry cluster associated with self-reported Caucasian donors. The study aimed to test whether cataloging public T cell receptors could reveal signatures of past pathogen exposure. The study used immunosequencing to profile the T cell repertoires of hundreds of subjects and linked those repertoires to cytomegalovirus serostatus. Besides the first cohort of approximately 710 subjects, a separate validation cohort made up of 120 different subjects was used. High-throughput TCR immunosequencing, statistical association of individual TCRs with disease status, and machine learning were combined to predict cytomegalovirus infection status. A later analysis re-analyzed previously published TCR beta repertoires from hundreds of donors and added high-resolution HLA genotyping to study TCR occurrence patterns. Rather than drawing on any new phenotypic data, the later analysis identified candidate immune exposures from TCR beta sequences and the way those sequences occurred across donors. To decide whether each TCR beta V gene segment behaved as functional or pseudogenic, an earlier analysis of some 540 of the donors relied on high-throughput TCR beta sequencing. Alongside the repertoire data, information on donor age, sex, ethnicity and CMV serostatus was compiled. A later genetic analysis took genome-wide SNP genotypes for about 60% of the roughly 670 donors and used that subset as a discovery cohort. Every repertoire in the discovery cohort had been generated on one and the same sequencing platform. HLA typing covered class I and class II loci at four-digit resolution. Typing coverage differed by locus: A, B, C, DRB1 and DQB1 were typed in roughly 620-640 donors, DQA1 in roughly 500, DPA1 in 600 to 610, and DPB1 in just under 490. Roughly five DR-DQ haplotypes were treated as single units for association and clustering because of strong linkage in the cohort. Among about 410 genotyped donors of the cohort, an average of about 220,000 unique TCR beta nucleotide sequences was sequenced per donor, of which about 19% were non-productive.

In regard to this clone: Which antigen it targets is not known. Per-nucleotide qualities are absent, and no much larger clonotype sits a single base away.

The library came from the immunoSEQ multiplex PCR assay. The multiplex PCR relied on a mix of 60 forward primers for TCR Vbeta segments and 13 reverse primers for TCR Jbeta segments. The CDR3 region of rearranged TCR beta genes was amplified from genomic DNA by a multiplex PCR assay. The Illumina HiSeq System was used to sequence the amplified TCR beta libraries as 87-base-pair reads. The source study handled its data this way. Across the 666 repertoires, a later analysis counted 60 million to 90 million unique TCR beta chains, around 10 million of which were shared by at least two donors. To remove PCR and sequencing errors, raw reads were error-corrected and collapsed into unique sequences using a nearest-neighbor algorithm that merged closely related sequences. V, D and J gene segments were assigned by aligning CDR3 sequences to IMGT reference sequences. For a sequence to be retained, a match of at least six nucleotides to both a V gene segment and a J gene segment was required. A rearrangement was called productive if the CDR3 had no stop codons and remained in frame with V and J, and every other rearrangement was called non-productive. Following IMGT convention, CDR3 was defined as the stretch from the second conserved V-encoded cysteine to the conserved J-encoded phenylalanine. The earlier analysis of approximately 590 of the donors excluded any sequence lacking an unambiguous match to a single V gene segment. An earlier analysis of 550 to 650 of the donors classified V segments as functional when productive rearrangements were above 56.7% and as segregating when the standard deviation between donors was above 5%. A statistical classification framework was developed to diagnose cytomegalovirus status using the catalog of TCR beta chain sequences. In a later analysis, TCR nucleotide sequences were compared against IMGT/GENE-DB human TR gene sequences so that V and J genes could be assigned. In a later analysis, CDR3 sequences and most-parsimonious VDJ recombination scenarios were assigned using the TCRdist pipeline. In a later analysis, each TCR beta chain was defined by its CDR3 amino acid sequence together with its V-gene family, and reads lacking a unique V-gene family were excluded. To address suspected cross-contamination and a sequencing artifact, a later analysis removed over 500 highly shared, low-generation-probability nucleotide sequences. In a later analysis, a clonal expansion index was calculated for each public chain from normalized within-repertoire ranks of inferred template counts. In a later analysis, generation probabilities were computed using a VDJ recombination model fitted to out-of-frame rearrangements, and the results were checked against IGoR. In a later analysis, TCR-TCR, TCR-HLA and TCR-CMV co-occurrence was scored with hypergeometric tests, and a repertoire-size bias correction was applied to TCR pairs. To estimate false discovery rates, a later analysis permuted the HLA or CMV assignments 20 times. In a later analysis, co-occurring TCRs were grouped using DBSCAN, with TCRdist sequence similarity added in when clustering inside HLA-allele-positive subsets. Repertoires with fewer than 30,000 or more than 120,000 public chains were left out of co-occurrence clustering, as were about 5 repertoires with anomalous nucleotide sharing. The clones in this table, taken by TCRdb from immuneACCESS, are in-frame only. Not every clone is retained; where verified, under half of the shortfall comes from an unresolved V gene, and the cause of the rest is unknown. D and trimming were read from the DNA, whereas the V and J calls and clone size are those reported in that table. The sample table holds 90,000 to 120,000 clones, of which just under 75% were seen once. The ten biggest clones cover less than 3.5% of the sample.

Here is what the overall study found, with its caveats: The classifier was reported to diagnose cytomegalovirus status with high specificity and sensitivity in both the original cohort and the validation cohort. According to a later analysis, TCR association rates differed among HLA loci, with DRB1 alleles showing the most associated TCRs and HLA-C alleles showing the fewest. Three of the identified cytomegalovirus-associated TCR beta chains were confirmed in vitro to be specific for cytomegalovirus antigens. In a later analysis, HLA-associated TCR beta chains were found to be more clonally expanded and to have lower generation probabilities than equally common non-associated chains. In a later genetic analysis, fewer N-insertions in productive TCRs were reported among donors in an Asian-associated ancestry cluster than the roughly 640-donor mean. A cluster of highly shared sequence variants was judged likely to be a technical artifact of the sequencing pipeline. At a false discovery rate of 0.05, a later analysis linked 15,000 to 20,000 TCR beta sequences to specific HLA alleles. The 87-base-pair reads could not distinguish some IMGT-functional V segments, including TRBV6-2 and TRBV6-3, so those segments were excluded. Most CMV-associated TCR beta chains appeared to be HLA-restricted in a later analysis, and the HLA associations seemed to be driven largely by CMV exposure. The study gave a list of 150 to 200 TCR beta chains associated with cytomegalovirus. A further reported finding was that TCR beta sequences accurately predicted the HLA-A and HLA-B alleles for most subjects in the first cohort. Because HLA typing was missing for some donors at each locus, association tests included only the typed subset. In a later genetic analysis, a missense DCLRE1C variant was associated with V-gene and J-gene trimming of TCR beta chains, and the association was replicated in an independent cohort. It was suggested by the authors that the approach could potentially be generalized to other disease states and immunological phenotypes. In an earlier analysis of approximately 590 of the donors, most TCR beta V segments appeared in productive rearrangements about 87% or about 30% of the time, broadly matching IMGT annotations. Roughly uniform sequencing depth across donors was assumed in presence/absence analyses, although this assumption may not hold. Seventeen rarely observed V segments, including chromosome 9 orphons, were excluded from the earlier analysis of several hundred of the donors because counts were too low. Most TCR sequences were observed very rarely across donors, whereas some public TCRs were present in many individuals. Several of the top co-occurrence clusters appeared to be linked to parvovirus B19, influenza, CMV and Epstein-Barr virus, according to a later analysis. The only immune exposure information available for the cohort was CMV serostatus. When HLA alleles, especially DR and DQ, strongly co-occurred, TCR associations were difficult to assign to individual alleles. Linkage disequilibrium might explain the correlated functional status among segregating V segments, but an unknown experimental factor could not be ruled out. The cohort was sequenced for TCR beta chains only, and without alpha or paired-chain data the features that could be detected were limited.

The cohort consisted of approximately 670 healthy bone marrow donors. All cohort members were sampled while nominally healthy, although unrecorded immune exposures were likely present. The donor was CMV seropositive and belonged to the group of 270 or so seropositive cohort members. Each donor provided a peripheral blood sample, and peripheral blood mononuclear cells were used for TCR beta sequencing. The Qiagen DNeasy Blood Extraction Kit was used to extract genomic DNA from the blood cell samples. According to the germline V gene (reference sequence), CDR1 reads SGHNT and CDR2 reads YYREEE. The CDR3 goes from the cysteine to the phenylalanine over 18 residues. Only the CDR3 portion is preserved as DNA: 54 bases, with reading frame beginning at the first base. Trimming accounts for 3 bases at V and 0 bases at J, while the number of junction bases matched to no gene is 5.

This clonotype was sampled from a middle-aged man in good health and CMV-seropositive. This chain joins TRBV5-4 to TRBJ2-5, and 16 junction bases match TRBD2. Material: PBMCs. The DNA sequence is given as TGTGCCAGCAGCTCGGGACTAGCGGGGGGGCTCGACCAAGAGACCCAGTACTTC. Its product reads: CASSSGLAGGLDQETQYF.